The rows below give T cell receptor beta chains drawn from one sample of a study of T cell responses to AZD1222 COVID-19 vaccine. Generated by immunoSEQ multiplex PCR, the TCRdb table keeps only in-frame clones and is missing some. The profile shows 100,000 to 120,000 clones, around 83% of them singletons. The sequencing used peripheral blood, collected on day 0 of AZD1222 vaccination. The origin of the receptors is an adult in good health. Each CDR3 is given with its conserved first and last residue. The D gene is left open where the match is weak. For some rows the clone size is stated as once, few or many, or as a class when expanded; others skip it.

v_gene: TRBV9; d_gene: -; j_gene: TRBJ1-2; abundance: -; CDR3aa: CASSQDTGYGYTF; CDR3nt: TGTGCCAGCAGTCAGGACACCGGCTATGGCTACACCTTC
v_gene: TRBV27; d_gene: TRBD1; j_gene: TRBJ1-5; abundance: few; CDR3aa: CASSSGQVSNQPQHF; CDR3nt: TGTGCCAGCAGCTCGGGACAGGTTAGCAATCAGCCCCAGCATTTT
v_gene: TRBV7-2; d_gene: -; j_gene: TRBJ1-5; abundance: -; CDR3aa: CASSPEGRSGGNQPQHF; CDR3nt: TGTGCCAGCAGCCCCGAGGGGCGCTCTGGGGGCAATCAGCCCCAGCATTTT
v_gene: TRBV7-6; d_gene: -; j_gene: TRBJ2-2; abundance: few; CDR3aa: CASSPFGGGPNGELFF; CDR3nt: TGTGCCAGCAGCCCCTTTGGGGGGGGGCCGAACGGGGAGCTGTTTTTT
v_gene: TRBV6-2/TRBV6-3; d_gene: -; j_gene: TRBJ1-1; abundance: -; CDR3aa: CASSSTQAGTEAFF; CDR3nt: TGTGCCAGCAGCTCGACCCAGGCAGGCACTGAAGCTTTCTTT
v_gene: TRBV20-1; d_gene: -; j_gene: TRBJ2-7; abundance: -; CDR3aa: CSAQLGGEQYF; CDR3nt: TGCAGTGCCCAGCTCGGGGGTGAGCAGTACTTC
v_gene: TRBV6-5; d_gene: -; j_gene: TRBJ2-2; abundance: few; CDR3aa: CASNLDRSNTGELFF; CDR3nt: TGTGCCAGCAACCTAGACAGATCGAACACCGGGGAGCTGTTTTTT
v_gene: TRBV6-4; d_gene: -; j_gene: TRBJ2-4; abundance: -; CDR3aa: CASSDDKNIQYF; CDR3nt: TGTGCCAGCAGTGACGACAAAAACATTCAGTACTTC
v_gene: TRBV6-2/TRBV6-3; d_gene: TRBD1; j_gene: TRBJ1-2; abundance: -; CDR3aa: CASSYPNTGDYGYTF; CDR3nt: TGTGCCAGCAGTTACCCCAATACAGGGGACTATGGCTACACCTTC
v_gene: TRBV18; d_gene: -; j_gene: TRBJ1-6; abundance: -; CDR3aa: CASSPGSSYNSPLHF; CDR3nt: TGTGCCAGCTCGCCGGGGAGCTCCTATAATTCACCCCTCCACTTT